Listed below are T cell receptor beta chains from one sample, sequenced in a study of blood T cells in healthy people across ages. TCRdb re-derived calls from the 5' RACE reads in MiXCR, one entry per CDR3 protein. The sample has 2 million or so distinct CDR3 sequences, around 48% seen once; the top ten hold less than 2.5%. Sample: blood. Source of these receptors: a woman in her 40s in good health. Each CDR3 is given with its conserved first and last residue. D genes are given only for firm matches. Rows give clone size only sometimes, using once, few, many, or a class for an expanded clone.

v_call: TRBV6-1
j_call: TRBJ1-2
clone_size: once
d_call: NA
cdr3_aa: CASSPVLGGYTF
cdr3_nt: TGTGCCAGCAGTCCGGTCCTCGGTGGCTACACCTTC

v_call: TRBV29-1
j_call: TRBJ1-1
clone_size: NA
d_call: TRBD1
cdr3_aa: CSARRTGKGEAFF
cdr3_nt: TGCAGCGCTAGGAGGACAGGGAAGGGGGAAGCTTTCTTT

v_call: TRBV20-1
j_call: TRBJ1-2
clone_size: NA
d_call: NA
cdr3_aa: CSARVSAGAYGYTF
cdr3_nt: TGCAGTGCTAGAGTGTCAGCAGGGGCCTATGGCTACACCTTC

v_call: TRBV9
j_call: TRBJ1-2
clone_size: NA
d_call: NA
cdr3_aa: CASSRNSNLYGYTF
cdr3_nt: TGTGCCAGCAGCAGGAACAGTAATCTCTATGGCTACACCTTC

v_call: TRBV7-3
j_call: TRBJ1-2
clone_size: NA
d_call: NA
cdr3_aa: CASSSTGLGQRDYGYTF
cdr3_nt: TGTGCCAGCAGCAGTACTGGTTTGGGGCAACGGGACTATGGCTACACCTTC

v_call: TRBV4-2
j_call: TRBJ2-1
clone_size: NA
d_call: NA
cdr3_aa: CASRTAPGQDNEQFF
cdr3_nt: TGTGCCAGCCGGACCGCTCCGGGACAAGACAATGAGCAGTTCTTC

v_call: TRBV11-3
j_call: TRBJ2-7
clone_size: NA
d_call: NA
cdr3_aa: CASSLGGVPTYEQYF
cdr3_nt: TGTGCCAGCAGCTTAGGGGGGGTACCCACCTACGAGCAGTACTTC

v_call: TRBV4-3
j_call: TRBJ1-2
clone_size: once
d_call: NA
cdr3_aa: CASSQDLGYPGYTF
cdr3_nt: TGCGCCAGCAGCCAAGATCTGGGCTATCCTGGCTACACCTTC

v_call: TRBV3-1
j_call: TRBJ2-7
clone_size: NA
d_call: TRBD1
cdr3_aa: CASSQNRGAYEQYF
cdr3_nt: TGTGCCAGCAGCCAAAACAGGGGCGCCTACGAGCAGTACTTC

v_call: TRBV7-2
j_call: TRBJ2-3
clone_size: many
d_call: NA
cdr3_aa: CASSLGQTDTQYF
cdr3_nt: TGTGCCAGCAGCTTAGGGCAGACAGATACGCAGTATTTT

v_call: TRBV6-5
j_call: TRBJ2-5
clone_size: few
d_call: TRBD1
cdr3_aa: CASSHRTGGERTQYF
cdr3_nt: TGTGCCAGCAGTCACCGGACAGGGGGCGAACGGACCCAGTACTTC

v_call: TRBV11-2
j_call: TRBJ2-3
clone_size: once
d_call: NA
cdr3_aa: CASSRDTQYRADTQYF
cdr3_nt: TGTGCCAGCAGCAGGGACACCCAATACCGGGCAGATACGCAGTATTTT

v_call: TRBV4-2
j_call: TRBJ2-1
clone_size: NA
d_call: TRBD2
cdr3_aa: CASSPSGTSGGADEQFF
cdr3_nt: TGTGCCAGCAGCCCGTCCGGGACTAGCGGGGGGGCCGATGAGCAGTTCTTC

v_call: TRBV6-6
j_call: TRBJ2-1
clone_size: NA
d_call: NA
cdr3_aa: CASSFPQGGNEQFF
cdr3_nt: TGTGCCAGCAGTTTCCCCCAGGGTGGCAATGAGCAGTTCTTC

v_call: TRBV20-1
j_call: TRBJ1-2
clone_size: NA
d_call: TRBD1
cdr3_aa: CSAGEGGRVSGYTF
cdr3_nt: TGCAGTGCTGGGGAAGGGGGCAGGGTATCTGGCTACACCTTC

v_call: TRBV5-1
j_call: TRBJ2-3
clone_size: NA
d_call: TRBD2
cdr3_aa: CASSWGTSLTDTQYF
cdr3_nt: TGCGCCAGCAGCTGGGGGACTAGTCTCACAGATACGCAGTATTTT

v_call: TRBV19
j_call: TRBJ2-3
clone_size: few
d_call: NA
cdr3_aa: CASREPSTDTQYF
cdr3_nt: TGTGCCAGCAGGGAACCTAGCACAGATACGCAGTATTTT

v_call: TRBV20-1
j_call: TRBJ2-3
clone_size: NA
d_call: NA
cdr3_aa: CSARDKGREVTQYF
cdr3_nt: TGCAGTGCTAGAGATAAGGGTAGGGAAGTAACGCAGTATTTT

v_call: TRBV7-8
j_call: TRBJ2-5
clone_size: once
d_call: TRBD2
cdr3_aa: CASSLGRAGGQTQYF
cdr3_nt: TGTGCCAGCAGCTTGGGACGAGCGGGGGGCCAGACCCAGTACTTC

v_call: TRBV29-1
j_call: TRBJ1-2
clone_size: few
d_call: NA
cdr3_aa: CSVAEVNYGYTF
cdr3_nt: TGCAGCGTTGCGGAGGTTAACTATGGCTACACCTTC

v_call: TRBV20-1
j_call: TRBJ2-7
clone_size: few
d_call: NA
cdr3_aa: CSAFRQGGQYF
cdr3_nt: TGCAGTGCTTTTCGACAGGGAGGGCAGTACTTC

v_call: TRBV28
j_call: TRBJ1-2
clone_size: few
d_call: NA
cdr3_aa: CASSTPQVFSGYTF
cdr3_nt: TGTGCCAGCAGTACGCCACAGGTGTTCAGTGGCTACACCTTC

v_call: TRBV20-1
j_call: TRBJ2-5
clone_size: NA
d_call: TRBD1
cdr3_aa: CSAAQGEETQYF
cdr3_nt: TGCAGTGCGGCTCAGGGGGAAGAGACCCAGTACTTC

v_call: TRBV28
j_call: TRBJ2-3
clone_size: NA
d_call: TRBD1
cdr3_aa: CASRDPTGGIDTQYF
cdr3_nt: TGTGCCAGCAGGGACCCGACAGGGGGTATAGATACGCAGTATTTT

v_call: TRBV28
j_call: TRBJ2-7
clone_size: NA
d_call: NA
cdr3_aa: CASRERGGDYEQYF
cdr3_nt: TGTGCCAGCAGGGAAAGAGGGGGGGACTACGAGCAGTACTTC

v_call: TRBV6-1
j_call: TRBJ2-7
clone_size: few
d_call: NA
cdr3_aa: CASSGTHYEQYF
cdr3_nt: TGTGCCAGCAGTGGGACGCACTACGAGCAGTACTTC

v_call: TRBV2
j_call: TRBJ1-1
clone_size: NA
d_call: NA
cdr3_aa: CASSEDRDGAFF
cdr3_nt: TGTGCCAGCAGTGAAGACAGGGACGGGGCTTTCTTT

v_call: TRBV24-1
j_call: TRBJ2-3
clone_size: NA
d_call: NA
cdr3_aa: CATTGHNTDTQYF
cdr3_nt: TGTGCCACCACCGGACATAACACAGATACGCAGTATTTT

v_call: TRBV5-1
j_call: TRBJ2-1
clone_size: NA
d_call: TRBD2
cdr3_aa: CASSVISGGAYEQFF
cdr3_nt: TGCGCCAGCAGCGTAATTAGCGGGGGGGCGTACGAGCAGTTCTTC

v_call: TRBV29-1
j_call: TRBJ2-2
clone_size: once
d_call: NA
cdr3_aa: CSVDPGNTGELFF
cdr3_nt: TGCAGCGTTGATCCAGGGAATACCGGGGAGCTGTTTTTT

v_call: TRBV29-1
j_call: TRBJ2-1
clone_size: few
d_call: TRBD2
cdr3_aa: CSVVPSGNNEQFF
cdr3_nt: TGCAGCGTTGTTCCTAGCGGCAACAATGAGCAGTTCTTC

v_call: TRBV6-1
j_call: TRBJ1-5
clone_size: NA
d_call: TRBD1
cdr3_aa: CASIHGTGVSLAIQPQHF
cdr3_nt: TGTGCCAGCATTCATGGGACAGGAGTTTCCTTAGCAATTCAGCCCCAGCATTTT

v_call: TRBV15
j_call: TRBJ1-2
clone_size: NA
d_call: TRBD1
cdr3_aa: CATSRGAGGNYGYTF
cdr3_nt: TGTGCCACCAGCAGAGGGGCAGGGGGGAACTATGGCTACACCTTC

v_call: TRBV4-3
j_call: TRBJ1-1
clone_size: once
d_call: NA
cdr3_aa: CASSHPRGGNTEAFF
cdr3_nt: TGCGCCAGCAGCCACCCCCGCGGCGGAAACACTGAAGCTTTCTTT

v_call: TRBV28
j_call: TRBJ2-3
clone_size: NA
d_call: TRBD2
cdr3_aa: CASSLSVAGPSTDTQYF
cdr3_nt: TGTGCCAGCAGTTTATCGGTAGCGGGCCCTAGCACAGATACGCAGTATTTT

v_call: TRBV6-2/TRBV6-3
j_call: TRBJ1-2
clone_size: NA
d_call: NA
cdr3_aa: CASSPWGDGYTF
cdr3_nt: TGTGCCAGCAGTCCTTGGGGAGACGGCTACACCTTC

v_call: TRBV12-3/TRBV12-4
j_call: TRBJ1-2
clone_size: many
d_call: NA
cdr3_aa: CASSTGRYGYTF
cdr3_nt: TGTGCCAGCAGTACAGGTCGCTATGGCTACACCTTC

v_call: TRBV24-1
j_call: TRBJ2-3
clone_size: NA
d_call: NA
cdr3_aa: CATSDLRGRGTDTQYF
cdr3_nt: TGTGCCACCAGTGATTTACGGGGGCGAGGCACAGATACGCAGTATTTT

v_call: TRBV7-2
j_call: TRBJ2-7
clone_size: few
d_call: NA
cdr3_aa: CASSVVSGSQYF
cdr3_nt: TGTGCCAGCAGCGTCGTTTCGGGCTCGCAGTACTTC

v_call: TRBV27
j_call: TRBJ2-5
clone_size: few
d_call: TRBD1
cdr3_aa: CASSSDREGTQYF
cdr3_nt: TGTGCCAGCAGCTCCGACAGGGAAGGGACCCAGTACTTC

v_call: TRBV20-1
j_call: TRBJ2-7
clone_size: NA
d_call: TRBD1
cdr3_aa: CSARDRRTGTGEQYF
cdr3_nt: TGCAGTGCTAGAGATCGCCGGACAGGGACCGGCGAGCAGTACTTC

v_call: TRBV6-5
j_call: TRBJ2-5
clone_size: few
d_call: NA
cdr3_aa: CASSRQPSQETQYF
cdr3_nt: TGTGCCAGCAGCCGACAGCCCTCTCAAGAGACCCAGTACTTC

v_call: TRBV5-5
j_call: TRBJ2-5
clone_size: few
d_call: NA
cdr3_aa: CASNFEAGEETQYF
cdr3_nt: TGTGCCAGCAACTTTGAGGCAGGGGAAGAGACCCAGTACTTC

v_call: TRBV7-2
j_call: TRBJ1-5
clone_size: NA
d_call: NA
cdr3_aa: CASSLDSGPGGQPQHF
cdr3_nt: TGTGCCAGCAGCTTAGATTCCGGCCCGGGGGGCCAGCCCCAGCATTTT

v_call: TRBV6-2/TRBV6-3
j_call: TRBJ2-5
clone_size: NA
d_call: NA
cdr3_aa: CASSYGRDTEETQYF
cdr3_nt: TGTGCCAGCAGTTACGGGAGGGACACCGAAGAGACCCAGTACTTC

v_call: TRBV12-3/TRBV12-4
j_call: TRBJ2-7
clone_size: few
d_call: TRBD1
cdr3_aa: CASRVDRAYEQYF
cdr3_nt: TGTGCCAGCAGGGTGGACAGGGCCTACGAGCAGTACTTC

v_call: TRBV12-3/TRBV12-4
j_call: TRBJ2-6
clone_size: NA
d_call: NA
cdr3_aa: CASSLADSFSGANVLTF
cdr3_nt: TGTGCCAGCAGTTTAGCTGACAGTTTCTCTGGGGCCAACGTCCTGACTTTC

v_call: TRBV7-2
j_call: TRBJ1-2
clone_size: NA
d_call: TRBD1
cdr3_aa: CASSLDQGAFYGYTF
cdr3_nt: TGTGCCAGCAGCTTAGATCAGGGGGCTTTTTATGGCTACACCTTC

v_call: TRBV9
j_call: TRBJ2-1
clone_size: NA
d_call: NA
cdr3_aa: CASSDTGSAEQFF
cdr3_nt: TGTGCCAGCAGTGATACAGGGTCGGCTGAGCAGTTCTTC

v_call: TRBV7-2
j_call: TRBJ2-5
clone_size: NA
d_call: NA
cdr3_aa: CASNEGRRQETQYF
cdr3_nt: TGTGCCAGCAACGAGGGCCGGCGACAAGAGACCCAGTACTTC

v_call: TRBV12-3/TRBV12-4
j_call: TRBJ2-5
clone_size: NA
d_call: NA
cdr3_aa: CASSPPGWGAGETQYF
cdr3_nt: TGTGCCAGCAGTCCCCCCGGTTGGGGCGCGGGAGAGACCCAGTACTTC

v_call: TRBV6-6
j_call: TRBJ1-1
clone_size: NA
d_call: NA
cdr3_aa: CASSYLTGRLGNTEAFF
cdr3_nt: TGTGCCAGCAGTTACCTTACGGGTCGGTTAGGGAACACTGAAGCTTTCTTT

v_call: TRBV6-2/TRBV6-3
j_call: TRBJ2-3
clone_size: NA
d_call: NA
cdr3_aa: CASSLPGGASTDTQYF
cdr3_nt: TGTGCCAGCAGCCTACCAGGGGGGGCTAGCACAGATACGCAGTATTTT

v_call: TRBV6-4
j_call: TRBJ2-7
clone_size: NA
d_call: NA
cdr3_aa: CASLQDPYEQYF
cdr3_nt: TGTGCCAGCCTGCAGGACCCCTACGAGCAGTACTTC

v_call: TRBV9
j_call: TRBJ2-5
clone_size: NA
d_call: NA
cdr3_aa: CASSVGGAEETQYF
cdr3_nt: TGTGCCAGCAGCGTAGGAGGGGCTGAAGAGACCCAGTACTTC

v_call: TRBV5-1
j_call: TRBJ2-3
clone_size: NA
d_call: NA
cdr3_aa: CASARWTATDTQYF
cdr3_nt: TGCGCCAGCGCTCGATGGACGGCCACAGATACGCAGTATTTT

v_call: TRBV24-1
j_call: TRBJ2-1
clone_size: few
d_call: TRBD1
cdr3_aa: CATSRTGLNEQFF
cdr3_nt: TGTGCCACCAGCCGGACAGGGCTAAATGAGCAGTTCTTC

v_call: TRBV28
j_call: TRBJ2-7
clone_size: NA
d_call: TRBD1
cdr3_aa: CASSLGRDRTSYEQYF
cdr3_nt: TGTGCCAGCAGCTTAGGGCGGGACAGGACCTCCTACGAGCAGTACTTC